Following are 14 T cell receptor beta chains from one sample sequenced in a study of T cell responses to AZD1222 COVID-19 vaccine. Sequencing used immunoSEQ multiplex PCR; TCRdb keeps in-frame clones, though not all of them. Of some 150,000 clones in the sample, more than 70% were seen once. Here the sequenced sample was peripheral blood, taken on day 0 of AZD1222 vaccination. Receptor source: an adult in good health.

The V and J genes are TRBV6-2 or TRBV6-3 and TRBJ2-4; the match to TRBD1 covers 9 bases. This CDR3 region has 15 residues. Germline V gene lookup returns CDR1 MNHEY and CDR2 SVGEGT. Losses at the gene ends were 6 bases for V and 4 bases for J; bases not matched to a gene: 7. The CDR3 loop reads CASSPGTGLKNIQYF. The CDR3 bases are TGTGCCAGCAGCCCCGGGACAGGGCTTAAAAACATTCAGTACTTC.

The J gene is TRBJ1-2, the V gene TRBV6-6; 8 bases are shared with TRBD1. The CDR3 spans 16 residues. Germline V gene data show CDR1 as MNHNY and CDR2 as SVGAGI (reference sequence). The V and J ends lost 5 bases and 6 bases, in that order; junction bases with no gene match: 14. CDR3 in DNA: TGTGCCAGCAGTCCACCCCCAACCGACAGGGGCGATGGCTACACCTTC. Protein sequence: CASSPPPTDRGDGYTF.

The rearrangement links TRBV4-2 to TRBJ1-1; the D is unclear. V was cut by 0 bases and J by 6 bases, with 11 bases left in between. The CDR3 length is 14 residues. Looked up from germline, CDR1 is LGHNA and CDR2 is YNFKEQ. In DNA, the CDR3 is TGTGCCAGCAGCCAAGAAGGTAACGACGCTGAAGCTTTCTTT. It is translated as CASSQEGNDAEAFF.

J is TRBJ1-5 and V is TRBV3-1 (or the pseudogene TRBV3-2); 8 bases line up with TRBD1. V lost 0 bases, J lost 0 bases, and 13 bases stayed unmatched. CDR1 and CDR2 from the germline V gene are LGHDT and YNNKEL (reference sequence). The CDR3 sequence is 20 residues long. The CDR3 bases are TGTGCCAGCAGCCAAGATATGGGCAGGGGGCATAGATGTAGCAATCAGCCCCAGCATTTT. This translates into CASSQDMGRGHRCSNQPQHF.

In this sample, this clone turned up once. The chain carries TRBV4-1 and TRBJ2-7; D is perhaps TRBD1 (6 bases). The CDR3 consists of 16 residues. From germline, CDR1 is MGHRA and CDR2 YSYEKL. V was pared by 2 bases and J by 6 bases, with 20 bases between. This CDR3 reads CASSQRFAQGSPEQYF. The CDR3 DNA reads as TGCGCCAGCAGCCAAAGGTTTGCGCAGGGGTCCCCCGAGCAGTACTTC.

The rearrangement uses TRBV7-2 and TRBJ2-3, with 8 bases aligning to TRBD2. CDR3 length: 16 residues. J gave up 1 base and V 1 base, and 4 bases lay outside the gene matches. Germline CDR1 is SGHTA and CDR2 is FQGNSA. This CDR3 reads CASSLVGAGGTDTQYF. Written as DNA, the CDR3 is TGTGCCAGCAGCTTAGTGGGAGCGGGGGGCACAGATACGCAGTATTTT.

V is TRBV2 and J is TRBJ1-1, with a tentative D call TRBD1 (5 bases). The CDR3 sequence is 12 residues long. CDR1 and CDR2 from the germline V gene are SNHLY and FYNNEI. V was trimmed by 6 bases and J by 4 bases, leaving 9 bases between them. CDR3 in DNA: TGTGCCAGCAGGCGGGGCAGCACTGAAGCTTTCTTT. Protein product: CASRRGSTEAFF.

The chain combines TRBV18 with TRBJ1-4; D is ambiguous. CDR1 KGHSH and CDR2 LQKENI come from the germline V gene. V was cut by 3 bases and J by 2 bases, with 10 bases left in between. The CDR3 is 15 residues long. CDR3 loop: CASSPAGSTNEKLFF. The CDR3 DNA is TGTGCCAGCTCACCCGCGGGGTCCACTAATGAAAAACTGTTTTTT.

The chain carries TRBV6-5 and TRBJ2-1; the D is unclear. The CDR3 length is 14 residues. The V gene lost 0 bases and the J gene lost 5 bases, with 8 bases spanning the gap. CDR1 is MNHEY, CDR2 SVGAGI, per germline. The CDR3 DNA reads as TGTGCCAGCAGTTACTCGATCAGCAACAATGAGCAGTTCTTC. Amino acids: CASSYSISNNEQFF.

This chain joins TRBV19 and TRBJ1-2; 8 nucleotides align to TRBD1. This CDR3 has 11 residues. Germline CDR1 reads LNHDA; CDR2 reads SQIVND (reference sequence). The junction had 5 bases not matched to a gene; V was cut back by 9 bases and J by 8 bases. The CDR3 region has the DNA TGTGCCAGCGGACAGGGCTGGGGCTACACCTTC. Translation: CASGQGWGYTF.

The chain combines TRBV5-4 with TRBJ2-7, with D uncertain. This CDR3 is 14 amino acids long. CDR1 is SGHNT and CDR2 is YYREEE in the germline V gene (reference sequence). Trimming stripped 0 bases from V and 1 base from J, with 8 bases between. CDR3 residues: CASSLDARSYEQYF. The CDR3 coding sequence is TGTGCCAGCAGCTTGGATGCCAGATCCTACGAGCAGTACTTC.

The chain carries TRBV28 and TRBJ1-1, with no clear D. Trimming took off 6 bases at V and 7 bases at J, with 9 bases between the two ends. Germline-derived CDR1 and CDR2 are MDHEN and SYDVKM. The CDR3 spans 11 residues. CDR3 in DNA: TGTGCCAGCAGGGGATTGGGTGAAGCTTTCTTT. This sequence encodes CASRGLGEAFF.

This clone was counted a few times. The chain links TRBV21-1 to TRBJ1-4; the table's D call, TRBD1, has no DNA check behind it. TRBV21-1 counts as a pseudogene. The CDR3 covers 15 residues. The CDR3 DNA reads as TGTGCCAGCAGCAAACAGGGGTTAACTAATGAAAAACTGTTTTTT. Translation: CASSKQGLTNEKLFF.

This rearrangement joins TRBV21-1 to TRBJ1-5; the table calls TRBD1, which could not be checked here. TRBV21-1 is annotated as a pseudogene. The CDR3 loop spans 14 amino acids. The CDR3 spells CASSKDRSNQPQHF. DNA for the CDR3: TGTGCCAGCAGCAAGGACAGATCCAATCAGCCCCAGCATTTT.